What follows are 30 T cell receptor beta chains derived from one specimen sequenced in a study of T cell responses to AZD1222 COVID-19 vaccine. The assay was immunoSEQ multiplex PCR, and TCRdb's table has in-frame clones only and misses some. Among some 200,000 clones listed, 90% were seen once. The sample was peripheral blood, taken on day 0 of AZD1222 vaccination. All receptors derive from an adult in good health.

The rearrangement uses TRBV19 and TRBJ1-4; 7 nucleotides agree with TRBD1. Looked up from germline, CDR1 is LNHDA and CDR2 is SQIVND (reference sequence). This CDR3 spans 15 amino acids. The V and J ends lost 4 bases and 7 bases, in that order; junction bases with no gene match: 9. This CDR3 is CASSTRQGQPEKLFF. The CDR3 bases are TGTGCCAGTAGTACCCGACAGGGTCAGCCTGAAAAACTGTTTTTT. The full variable domain, completed using reference TRBV19 and TRBJ1-4, is DGGITQSPKYLFRKEGQNVTLSCEQNLNHDAMYWYRQDPGQGLRLIYYSQIVNDFQKGDIAEGYSVSREKKESFPLTVTSAQKNPTAFYLCASSTRQGQPEKLFFGSGTQLSVL.

The chain employs TRBV5-4 and TRBJ2-1, with unresolved D. Trimming took off 0 bases at V and 8 bases at J, with 12 bases between the two ends. There are 14 residues in the CDR3. Germline V gene data show CDR1 as SGHNT and CDR2 as YYREEE (reference sequence). The CDR3 spells CASSLEISPDEQFF. In DNA form, the CDR3 reads TGTGCCAGCAGCTTGGAGATTAGCCCCGATGAGCAGTTCTTC.

As for this clone: One junction end disagrees with the germline gene, perhaps due to a read error. The V call is TRBV7-7, the J call TRBJ2-3, with TRBD1 identical over 7 bases. CDR3 length equals 15 residues. Germline CDR1 is SSHAT and CDR2 is FNYEAQ (reference sequence). CDR3 region: CASSLGDSSTDTQYF. CDR3 DNA sequence: TGTGCTAGCAGCCTAGGGGACAGCAGCACAGATACGCAGTATTTT.

This chain connects TRBV27 to TRBJ1-2; D unclear. The CDR3 has 15 amino acids. Trimming stripped 10 bases from V and 4 bases from J, with 22 bases between. Germline loops: CDR1 MNHEY, CDR2 SMNVEV (reference sequence). The DNA for the CDR3 is TGTGCCATACACTACCCGACACGGCGCCTCTATGGCTACACCTTC. This codes for CAIHYPTRRLYGYTF.

The chain combines TRBV19 with TRBJ2-1; a weak D match, TRBD2 (6 bases). CDR1 and CDR2 (germline): LNHDA, SQIVND (reference sequence). Trimming shortened V by 4 bases and J by 3 bases, and 19 bases separated the two germline ends. The CDR3 is made up of 17 amino acids. The CDR3 DNA sequence: TGTGCCAGTAGTAAGTTAGGAGGGGTAGGAAACTACAATGAGCAGTTCTTC. Protein product: CASSKLGGVGNYNEQFF.

The chain uses TRBV28 and TRBJ2-7; TRBD1 matches at 7 bases. Germline lookup yields CDR1 MDHEN and CDR2 SYDVKM. The CDR3 sequence is 18 residues long. Germline trimming cut 1 base from V and 1 base from J; bases unmatched to any gene: 13. CDR3 sequence reads: CASSLLAQLGRGSYEQYF. The CDR3 region has the DNA TGTGCCAGCAGTTTATTAGCCCAACTAGGCAGGGGGTCCTACGAGCAGTACTTC.

V gene TRBV7-9 combines with J gene TRBJ1-6; no clear D gene. The CDR3 has 16 residues. Germline V gene lookup returns CDR1 SEHNR and CDR2 FQNEAQ (reference sequence). Trimming took 5 bases from V and 5 from J, leaving 16 bases between them. CDR3 sequence (DNA): TGTGCCAGCAGCCGCACATCCGGCGGGAATAATTCACCCCTCCACTTT. This codes for CASSRTSGGNNSPLHF.

This chain links TRBV11-3 with TRBJ2-3; 8 bases align to TRBD2. This CDR3 is 17 amino acids long. The germline V gene has CDR1 SGHNT and CDR2 YENEEA. The V gene end was trimmed by 6 bases and the J gene end by 1 base; junction bases not matched to a gene: 12. Written as DNA, the CDR3 is TGTGCCAGCAGTCCCGGGGAGCGGGGGATCCGCACAGATACGCAGTATTTT. This gives the protein CASSPGERGIRTDTQYF.

The chain joins TRBV7-6 to TRBJ1-6, with TRBD1 identical over 8 bases. The germline V gene encodes CDR1 SGHVS and CDR2 FNYEAQ. Trimming at V came to 5 bases and at J to 5 bases, leaving 5 bases not matched to a gene. The CDR3 runs 15 residues. The CDR3: CASSPRQGNNSPLHF. CDR3 nucleotide sequence: TGTGCCAGCAGCCCTCGACAGGGGAATAATTCACCCCTCCACTTT.

The V and J genes are TRBV6-5 and TRBJ2-6; D unresolved. The CDR3 consists of 15 residues. Trimming removed 4 bases at V and 4 bases at J, with 11 bases between. CDR1 is MNHEY, CDR2 SVGAGI, per germline. CDR3 in DNA: TGTGCCAGCAGTTTCTCAAACGGGGGGGCCAACGTCCTGACTTTC. Translated, it gives CASSFSNGGANVLTF.

The chain joins TRBV28 to TRBJ2-3; D may be TRBD2 (5 bases). Germline CDR1 and CDR2: MDHEN and SYDVKM. V lost 6 bases to trimming and J lost 1 base, with 14 bases between them. The CDR3 contains 15 residues. The CDR3 sequence is CASSQGGTRTDTQYF. In nucleotides, the CDR3 is TGTGCCAGCAGCCAAGGAGGTACCCGCACAGATACGCAGTATTTT.

The chain carries TRBV5-1 and TRBJ2-1, with TRBD2 matching 10 bases. CDR3 length: 15 residues. CDR1 is SGHRS and CDR2 is YFSETQ in the germline V gene. V trimming: 4 bases; J trimming: 5 bases; junction bases outside the gene matches: 6. In nucleotides, the CDR3 is TGCGCCAGCAGCCCTAGCGGGAGTCAGCACAATGAGCAGTTCTTC. It encodes CASSPSGSQHNEQFF.

V gene TRBV18 combines with J gene TRBJ1-4; no firm D call. The V end lost 0 bases, the J end lost 2 bases, and 7 bases lay between the germline ends. The CDR3 is 15 residues long. From germline, CDR1 is KGHSH and CDR2 LQKENI. CDR3 sequence (DNA): TGTGCCAGCTCACCACCGAAGGGCACTAATGAAAAACTGTTTTTT. This translates into CASSPPKGTNEKLFF. The full variable domain, completed using reference TRBV18 and TRBJ1-4, is NAGVMQNPRHLVRRRGQEARLRCSPMKGHSHVYWYRQLPEEGLKFMVYLQKENIIDESGMPKERFSAEFPKEGPSILRIQQVVRGDSAAYFCASSPPKGTNEKLFFGSGTQLSVL.

The genes are TRBV28 and TRBJ2-5, with unresolved D. V dropped 5 bases and J dropped 1 base, with 8 bases sitting between them. The CDR3 contains 13 residues. Germline V gives CDR1 MDHEN, CDR2 SYDVKM. The CDR3 DNA follows: TGTGCCAGCAGTCCCAGGCTCCAAGAGACCCAGTACTTC. It translates to CASSPRLQETQYF.

The rearrangement uses TRBV15 and TRBJ1-6; 7 bases match TRBD1. The CDR3 length is 12 residues. V lost 1 base and J lost 15; bases outside the gene matches: 3. Germline CDR1 reads LNHNV; CDR2 reads YYDKDF (reference sequence). The CDR3 is CATSRAQGVLHF. Written as DNA, the CDR3 is TGTGCCACCAGCAGAGCTCAGGGGGTCCTCCACTTT.

The chain links TRBV4-3 to TRBJ2-7, with 15 positions matching TRBD2. The CDR3 totals 18 residues. Germline lookup yields CDR1 LGHNA and CDR2 YSLEER. Unmatched junction bases numbered 9, after V lost 4 bases and J lost 2 bases. The CDR3 sequence: CASSLGLAGGSTTYEQYF. DNA for the CDR3: TGCGCCAGCAGCCTTGGACTAGCGGGAGGGTCAACCACCTACGAGCAGTACTTC.

This chain connects TRBV30 to TRBJ2-1; D gene unclear. CDR1 and CDR2 (germline): GTSNPN, SVGIG (reference sequence). V gave up 1 base and J gave up 2 bases, with 0 bases separating them. This CDR3 contains 11 residues. CDR3 DNA sequence: TGTGCCTGGAGTGCCTACAATGAGCAGTTCTTC. It translates to CAWSAYNEQFF.

The chain carries TRBV12-3 or TRBV12-4 and TRBJ2-3; D uncertain. The CDR3 length is 13 residues. Trimming removed 2 bases from V and 6 bases from J, with 9 bases in between. The DNA for the CDR3 is TGTGCCAGCAGTTTATTGGTAAGGGATACGCAGTATTTT. It codes for CASSLLVRDTQYF.

The V call is TRBV6-5, the J call TRBJ2-3; tentative D call: TRBD1 (5 bases). V lost 4 bases, J lost 5 bases, and 7 bases lay in between. The CDR3 is made up of 12 amino acids. Germline V gives CDR1 MNHEY, CDR2 SVGAGI. The CDR3 spells CASSSTGDTQYF. In DNA form, the CDR3 reads TGTGCCAGCAGTTCTACAGGAGATACGCAGTATTTT.

The chain couples TRBV2 to TRBJ1-4; 8 positions agree with TRBD1. CDR1 and CDR2 from the germline V gene are SNHLY and FYNNEI. The CDR3 loop spans 15 amino acids. The V segment lost 7 bases and the J segment 8 bases; nucleotides outside the gene matches: 12. CDR3 DNA sequence: TGTGCCAGCACCAAACCCGGGACAGGCGGGGAAAAACTGTTTTTT. It codes for CASTKPGTGGEKLFF.

Here the CDR3 reads CAWSVPGEKLFF. CDR3 coding DNA: TGTGCCTGGAGTGTACCCGGGGAAAAACTGTTTTTT. The genes are TRBV30 and TRBJ1-4; no clear D gene. CDR1 is GTSNPN and CDR2 is SVGIG in the germline V gene (reference sequence). This CDR3 has 12 residues. V lost 0 bases and J 8 bases, leaving 7 bases between the germline ends.

CDR3 DNA sequence: TGCGCCAGCAAAATTAGGGACACCCACGAGCAGTACTTC. Protein: CASKIRDTHEQYF. The rearrangement joins TRBV5-1 to TRBJ2-7; tentative D call: TRBD1 (6 bases). The CDR3 is made up of 13 amino acids. Deletions cut 6 bases from V and 5 bases from J, with 15 bases between. Per the germline V gene, CDR1 is SGHRS and CDR2 is YFSETQ. The full variable domain, with the rest looked up from reference TRBV5-1 and TRBJ2-7, is KAGVTQTPRYLIKTRGQQVTLSCSPISGHRSVSWYQQTPGQGLQFLFEYFSETQRNKGNFPGRFSGRQFSNSRSEMNVSTLELGDSALYLCASKIRDTHEQYFGPGTRLTVT.

The gene calls are TRBV5-4 and TRBJ2-5, with D perhaps matching TRBD2 (5 bases). Germline V lookup: CDR1 SGHNT, CDR2 YYREEE (reference sequence). V lost 7 bases to trimming and J lost 3 bases, with 13 bases between them. This CDR3 spans 13 amino acids. Here the CDR3 reads CASGDYIKETQYF. The CDR3 nucleotides read TGTGCCAGCGGTGACTACATTAAAGAGACCCAGTACTTC.

J is TRBJ1-4 and V is TRBV3-1 (or the pseudogene TRBV3-2); TRBD1 might be the D (5 bases). The CDR3 has 15 amino acids. The V gene lost 0 bases and the J gene lost 7 bases, with 12 bases spanning the gap. Germline CDR1 reads LGHDT; CDR2 reads YNNKEL (reference sequence). Here the CDR3 reads CASSQDGGASEKLFF. Written as DNA, the CDR3 is TGTGCCAGCAGCCAAGATGGGGGAGCGAGTGAAAAACTGTTTTTT.

V gene TRBV13 combines with J gene TRBJ1-4; TRBD1 matches 9 bases. Germline CDR1 and CDR2: PRHDT and FYEKMQ (reference sequence). Unmatched junction bases numbered 4, after V lost 5 bases and J lost 6 bases. The CDR3 covers 14 residues. The CDR3 bases are TGTGCCAGCAGCCCCTGGACAGGGGATGAAAAACTGTTTTTT. Its protein is CASSPWTGDEKLFF.

The chain carries TRBV28 and TRBJ2-7, with 12 nucleotides matching TRBD1. The V and J ends lost 2 bases and 4 bases, in that order; junction bases with no gene match: 9. CDR1 is MDHEN and CDR2 is SYDVKM in the germline V gene. This CDR3 comprises 17 residues. The DNA of the CDR3 is TGTGCCAGCAGTTTACCGGGACAGGGGGCGTCGCGATACGAGCAGTACTTC. It specifies CASSLPGQGASRYEQYF.

This sequence joins TRBV12-5 and TRBJ2-5; TRBD1 matches at 11 bases. The CDR3 spans 16 residues. J gave up 0 bases and V 6 bases, and 6 bases lay outside the gene matches. Germline V gene lookup returns CDR1 LGHNT and CDR2 FRNRAP. The CDR3 sequence is CASGPGTGGYQETQYF. The CDR3 bases are TGTGCTAGTGGCCCTGGGACAGGGGGATACCAAGAGACCCAGTACTTC.

The chain couples TRBV10-3 to TRBJ2-2; tentatively, D is TRBD1 (5 bases). The CDR3 covers 15 residues. Deletions cut 1 base from V and 1 base from J, with 7 bases between. The germline V gene encodes CDR1 ENHRY and CDR2 SYGVKD. The CDR3 DNA sequence: TGTGCCATCAGTGAGTTTACAGGGAACACCGGGGAGCTGTTTTTT. This codes for CAISEFTGNTGELFF.

In its sample, this clone was seen a few times. The chain recombines TRBV6-2 or TRBV6-3 with TRBJ2-7, with TRBD2 matching 8 bases. V lost 6 bases, J lost 2 bases, and 6 bases stayed unmatched. This CDR3 spans 14 amino acids. CDR1 and CDR2 from the germline V gene are MNHEY and SVGEGT. CDR3 protein: CASSRSGSTYEQYF. CDR3 DNA sequence: TGTGCCAGCAGCCGCAGCGGGAGTACCTACGAGCAGTACTTC.

This clone was recorded once. V and J are TRBV6-4 and TRBJ2-2; D gene unclear. The CDR3 contains 13 residues. CDR1 and CDR2 from the germline V gene are MRHNA and SNTAGT. V was pared by 2 bases and J by 1 base, with 2 bases between. The CDR3 region has the DNA TGTGCCAGCAGTGACGTGAACACCGGGGAGCTGTTTTTT. As protein: CASSDVNTGELFF.